This section outlines one T cell receptor beta chain sequence together with its context. Its antigen is undetermined. V shed 6 bases, J shed 0 bases, and the junction held 6 bases outside the gene matches. Germline V CDR1 and CDR2: SQVTM, ANQGSEA. The CDR3 contains 14 residues. This record belongs to a study of identical twins. TCRdb ran MiXCR on the 5' RACE reads and lists one entry per CDR3 protein. The table has under 300,000 distinct CDR3 sequences, about 13% seen once. The study's findings and limits: Among out-of-frame alpha sequences shared by twins, low generation probability occurred in excess. Recombination models fit unrelated individuals' TCR alpha sharing but underestimated twins'. Within beta out-of-frame sequences, the excess sharing observed between twins was weaker.

This same sample was also taken into another study, of yellow fever vaccine responses in identical twins. That work contributes: After vaccination, twins' T cell response reportedly seemed partly convergent, partly personalized.

This chain joins TRBV29-1 and TRBJ2-7, with TRBD1 identical over 9 bases. This TCR derives from a woman between 18 and 30 years old in good health. The sample consisted of memory (CD45RO+) T cells sorted from blood. CDR3 nucleotide sequence: TGCAGCGTCGTAGGGACAGGGAGCTCCTACGAGCAGTACTTC. Its protein is CSVVGTGSSYEQYF.